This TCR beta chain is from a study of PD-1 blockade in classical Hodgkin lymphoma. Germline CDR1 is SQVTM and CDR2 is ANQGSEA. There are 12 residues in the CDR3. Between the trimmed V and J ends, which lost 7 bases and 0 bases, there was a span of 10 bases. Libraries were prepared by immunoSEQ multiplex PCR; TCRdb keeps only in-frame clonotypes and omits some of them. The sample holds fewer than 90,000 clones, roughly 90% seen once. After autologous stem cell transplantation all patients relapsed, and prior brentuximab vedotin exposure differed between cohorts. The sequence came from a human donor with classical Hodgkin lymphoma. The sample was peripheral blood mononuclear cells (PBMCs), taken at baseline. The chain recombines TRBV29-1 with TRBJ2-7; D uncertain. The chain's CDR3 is CSAEAGSYEQYF. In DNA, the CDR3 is TGCAGCGCCGAGGCAGGCTCCTACGAGCAGTACTTC.